This is a list of T cell receptor beta chains from one sample in a study of cytomegalovirus exposure and HLA in healthy donors. Sequencing was performed with immunoSEQ multiplex PCR; in TCRdb, only in-frame clones are kept and a portion is missing. Here the sample spans 50,000 to 65,000 clones, under 80% being singletons. Sequencing was carried out using PBMCs. Receptors originate from a woman aged 25 to 45 in good health and CMV-seronegative. The CDR3 runs from the conserved cysteine through the conserved F or W. A D gene is named only where the DNA matches it firmly. Only part of the rows carry a size: once, few, many, or a class if the clone is expanded.

D gene: NA; J gene: TRBJ2-1; V gene: TRBV29-1; clone size: NA; CDR3 protein: CSFRWSGASYNEQFF; CDR3 DNA: TGCAGCTTCCGGTGGAGCGGTGCTTCCTACAATGAGCAGTTCTTC
D gene: TRBD1; J gene: TRBJ2-2; V gene: TRBV27; clone size: NA; CDR3 protein: CASSLVWDRGPTDTGELFF; CDR3 DNA: TGTGCCAGCAGTTTAGTATGGGACAGGGGGCCCACCGACACCGGGGAGCTGTTTTTT
D gene: NA; J gene: TRBJ2-7; V gene: TRBV5-3; clone size: NA; CDR3 protein: CARSLWWRPAYEQYF; CDR3 DNA: TGTGCCAGAAGCTTGTGGTGGAGGCCGGCCTACGAGCAGTACTTC
D gene: TRBD2; J gene: TRBJ2-2; V gene: TRBV11-2; clone size: NA; CDR3 protein: CASSLDLSGGNTGELFF; CDR3 DNA: TGTGCCAGCAGCTTAGATCTAAGCGGGGGGAACACCGGGGAGCTGTTTTTT
D gene: TRBD1; J gene: TRBJ2-7; V gene: TRBV28; clone size: NA; CDR3 protein: CASSLDTGGSTSYEQYF; CDR3 DNA: TGTGCCAGCAGTTTAGATACAGGGGGTTCTACGTCCTACGAGCAGTACTTC
D gene: NA; J gene: TRBJ1-1; V gene: TRBV27; clone size: few; CDR3 protein: CASSLSGRRGTEAFF; CDR3 DNA: TGTGCCAGCAGTTTATCGGGGAGGAGAGGAACTGAAGCTTTCTTT
D gene: NA; J gene: TRBJ2-7; V gene: TRBV6-5; clone size: NA; CDR3 protein: CASTLATGSYEQYF; CDR3 DNA: TGTGCCAGCACCCTAGCGACAGGGTCGTACGAGCAGTACTTC
D gene: NA; J gene: TRBJ2-1; V gene: TRBV5-1; clone size: few; CDR3 protein: CASSGLVGLGVGEQFF; CDR3 DNA: TGCGCCAGCAGCGGGTTAGTAGGCCTCGGGGTAGGAGAGCAGTTCTTC
D gene: NA; J gene: TRBJ1-6; V gene: TRBV21-1; clone size: NA; CDR3 protein: CASSSGTGSSPLHF; CDR3 DNA: TGTGCCAGCAGCTCCGGGACAGGGAGTTCACCCCTCCACTTT
D gene: TRBD2; J gene: TRBJ2-1; V gene: TRBV30; clone size: NA; CDR3 protein: CAWSVLGLAKDNEQFF; CDR3 DNA: TGTGCCTGGAGTGTACTGGGACTAGCGAAGGACAATGAGCAGTTCTTC
D gene: TRBD1; J gene: TRBJ1-2; V gene: TRBV5-5; clone size: NA; CDR3 protein: CASSVDRADYGYTF; CDR3 DNA: TGTGCCAGCAGCGTGGACAGGGCGGACTATGGCTACACCTTC
D gene: NA; J gene: TRBJ1-2; V gene: TRBV30; clone size: few; CDR3 protein: CAWSVDQGHGYTF; CDR3 DNA: TGTGCCTGGAGTGTAGATCAGGGCCATGGCTACACCTTC
D gene: NA; J gene: TRBJ1-1; V gene: TRBV6-4; clone size: NA; CDR3 protein: CASSVEVNTEAFF; CDR3 DNA: TGTGCCAGCAGTGTGGAGGTGAACACTGAAGCTTTCTTT
D gene: TRBD2; J gene: TRBJ2-1; V gene: TRBV5-8; clone size: NA; CDR3 protein: CASSGTRTSGSHEQFF; CDR3 DNA: TGTGCCAGCAGCGGCACCCGGACTAGCGGGAGCCATGAGCAGTTCTTC
D gene: NA; J gene: TRBJ2-7; V gene: TRBV15; clone size: NA; CDR3 protein: CATSRDRAASREQYF; CDR3 DNA: TGTGCCACCAGCAGAGATCGAGCGGCTTCCCGGGAGCAGTACTTC
D gene: NA; J gene: TRBJ1-4; V gene: TRBV28; clone size: NA; CDR3 protein: CASSFNPNEKLFF; CDR3 DNA: TGTGCCAGCAGTTTCAATCCAAATGAAAAACTGTTTTTT
D gene: TRBD1; J gene: TRBJ1-6; V gene: TRBV30; clone size: NA; CDR3 protein: CAWSYRGTPLHF; CDR3 DNA: TGTGCCTGGAGTTACAGGGGTACACCCCTCCACTTT
D gene: TRBD1; J gene: TRBJ2-1; V gene: TRBV9; clone size: NA; CDR3 protein: CASSDPGQVYNEQFF; CDR3 DNA: TGTGCCAGCAGCGATCCTGGACAGGTTTACAATGAGCAGTTCTTC
D gene: NA; J gene: TRBJ2-6; V gene: TRBV19; clone size: NA; CDR3 protein: CASSTQGSGANVLTF; CDR3 DNA: TGTGCCAGTAGTACCCAGGGCTCTGGGGCCAACGTCCTGACTTTC
D gene: NA; J gene: TRBJ2-5; V gene: TRBV19; clone size: NA; CDR3 protein: CASSISPIYGPVRKTQYF; CDR3 DNA: TGTGCCAGTAGTATTTCCCCTATCTATGGGCCGGTCAGAAAGACCCAGTACTTC
D gene: TRBD2; J gene: TRBJ2-1; V gene: TRBV6-5; clone size: few; CDR3 protein: CASSPVFGRRGEQFF; CDR3 DNA: TGTGCCAGCAGTCCTGTATTCGGGAGGCGGGGCGAGCAGTTCTTC
D gene: TRBD2; J gene: TRBJ2-1; V gene: TRBV25-1; clone size: NA; CDR3 protein: CASSESGGRAVYNEQFF; CDR3 DNA: TGTGCCAGCAGTGAATCAGGCGGGAGGGCCGTCTACAATGAGCAGTTCTTC
D gene: NA; J gene: TRBJ1-1; V gene: TRBV7-8; clone size: once; CDR3 protein: CASSLMVRGTEAFF; CDR3 DNA: TGTGCCAGCAGCTTAATGGTGCGGGGGACTGAAGCTTTCTTT
D gene: TRBD2; J gene: TRBJ2-1; V gene: TRBV7-9; clone size: NA; CDR3 protein: CASSLEVGRALNEQFF; CDR3 DNA: TGTGCCAGCAGCTTAGAGGTCGGGAGGGCCCTCAATGAGCAGTTCTTC
D gene: TRBD2; J gene: TRBJ2-1; V gene: TRBV11-3; clone size: NA; CDR3 protein: CASSFAGTSGSGDNEQFF; CDR3 DNA: TGTGCCAGCAGCTTTGCCGGGACTAGCGGGAGCGGGGACAATGAGCAGTTCTTC
D gene: NA; J gene: TRBJ2-3; V gene: TRBV7-9; clone size: NA; CDR3 protein: CASSLGVAASTDTQYF; CDR3 DNA: TGTGCCAGCAGCTTAGGGGTAGCGGCAAGCACAGATACGCAGTATTTT
D gene: TRBD2; J gene: TRBJ2-7; V gene: TRBV7-9; clone size: NA; CDR3 protein: CASSSTSGVSYEQYF; CDR3 DNA: TGTGCCAGCAGTTCCACTAGCGGGGTTTCCTACGAGCAGTACTTC
D gene: NA; J gene: TRBJ2-7; V gene: TRBV2; clone size: NA; CDR3 protein: CASSVFGMYEQYF; CDR3 DNA: TGTGCCAGCAGTGTGTTCGGGATGTACGAGCAGTACTTC
D gene: TRBD2; J gene: TRBJ2-7; V gene: TRBV4-1; clone size: NA; CDR3 protein: CASRELGLAPYEQYF; CDR3 DNA: TGCGCCAGCAGAGAACTAGGACTAGCGCCCTACGAGCAGTACTTC
D gene: NA; J gene: TRBJ2-1; V gene: TRBV11-3; clone size: NA; CDR3 protein: CASSLHEDQGGEQFF; CDR3 DNA: TGTGCCAGCAGCTTACACGAAGACCAGGGCGGTGAGCAGTTCTTC
D gene: TRBD2; J gene: TRBJ2-3; V gene: TRBV10-1; clone size: few; CDR3 protein: CASSESQREGTDTQYF; CDR3 DNA: TGCGCCAGCAGTGAGTCCCAGCGGGAGGGAACAGATACGCAGTATTTT
D gene: TRBD2; J gene: TRBJ2-3; V gene: TRBV7-9; clone size: NA; CDR3 protein: CASNYKQGLAGAVDTQYF; CDR3 DNA: TGTGCCAGCAACTATAAACAGGGACTAGCGGGAGCAGTAGATACGCAGTATTTT
D gene: NA; J gene: TRBJ1-2; V gene: TRBV5-1; clone size: NA; CDR3 protein: CASSPDRASKDGYTF; CDR3 DNA: TGCGCCAGCAGCCCAGACAGAGCCTCTAAGGATGGCTACACCTTC
D gene: NA; J gene: TRBJ1-2; V gene: TRBV12-5; clone size: NA; CDR3 protein: CASGNRLAGFGGYTF; CDR3 DNA: TGTGCTAGTGGTAACCGATTGGCCGGATTCGGGGGCTACACCTTC
D gene: NA; J gene: TRBJ2-7; V gene: TRBV7-9; clone size: few; CDR3 protein: CASSFGQTYEQYF; CDR3 DNA: TGTGCCAGCAGCTTTGGACAGACCTACGAGCAGTACTTC
D gene: NA; J gene: TRBJ1-2; V gene: TRBV28; clone size: few; CDR3 protein: CASTGRGNYGYTF; CDR3 DNA: TGTGCCAGCACGGGCAGGGGTAACTATGGCTACACCTTC
D gene: TRBD1; J gene: TRBJ1-2; V gene: TRBV6-4; clone size: NA; CDR3 protein: CASSDSGQGAWGYTF; CDR3 DNA: TGTGCCAGCAGTGACTCTGGACAGGGGGCTTGGGGCTACACCTTC
D gene: TRBD2; J gene: TRBJ2-5; V gene: TRBV30; clone size: NA; CDR3 protein: CAWSGLAGVGGETQYF; CDR3 DNA: TGTGCCTGGAGTGGACTAGCGGGAGTAGGGGGAGAGACCCAGTACTTC
D gene: NA; J gene: TRBJ1-2; V gene: TRBV21-1; clone size: NA; CDR3 protein: CASSKVGDTRPSNYGYTF; CDR3 DNA: TGTGCCAGCAGCAAAGTTGGTGATACTAGGCCCTCTAACTATGGCTACACCTTC
D gene: TRBD1; J gene: TRBJ1-5; V gene: TRBV25-1; clone size: NA; CDR3 protein: CASSENRGNQPQHF; CDR3 DNA: TGTGCCAGCAGTGAAAACAGGGGAAATCAGCCCCAGCATTTT
D gene: NA; J gene: TRBJ2-6; V gene: TRBV5-5; clone size: NA; CDR3 protein: CASSGLQGPGANVLTF; CDR3 DNA: TGTGCCAGCAGCGGCTTACAGGGTCCTGGGGCCAACGTCCTGACTTTC
D gene: NA; J gene: TRBJ2-7; V gene: TRBV5-6; clone size: NA; CDR3 protein: CASSFTISYEQYF; CDR3 DNA: TGTGCCAGCAGCTTTACAATCTCCTACGAGCAGTACTTC
D gene: TRBD1; J gene: TRBJ2-5; V gene: TRBV18; clone size: NA; CDR3 protein: CASSGQGRETQYF; CDR3 DNA: TGTGCCAGCTCAGGACAGGGTAGAGAGACCCAGTACTTC
D gene: NA; J gene: TRBJ2-3; V gene: TRBV29-1; clone size: once; CDR3 protein: CSVDTGGTQYF; CDR3 DNA: TGCAGCGTAGATACCGGGGGTACGCAGTATTTT
D gene: TRBD2; J gene: TRBJ2-1; V gene: TRBV29-1; clone size: NA; CDR3 protein: CSVYAGLANNEQFF; CDR3 DNA: TGCAGCGTATATGCGGGACTAGCGAATAATGAGCAGTTCTTC
D gene: NA; J gene: TRBJ2-1; V gene: TRBV10-3; clone size: NA; CDR3 protein: CASRGGSSYNEQFF; CDR3 DNA: TGTGCTTCAAGGGGCGGAAGCTCCTACAATGAGCAGTTCTTC
D gene: TRBD2; J gene: TRBJ2-1; V gene: TRBV11-2; clone size: NA; CDR3 protein: CASSSLAEAYNEQFF; CDR3 DNA: TGTGCCAGCAGCTCACTAGCGGAGGCCTACAATGAGCAGTTCTTC
D gene: TRBD2; J gene: TRBJ2-3; V gene: TRBV15; clone size: NA; CDR3 protein: CATSRGLYTDTQYF; CDR3 DNA: TGTGCCACCAGCCGGGGACTATACACAGATACGCAGTATTTT
D gene: TRBD2; J gene: TRBJ2-1; V gene: TRBV5-1; clone size: NA; CDR3 protein: CASSEGLAYNEQFF; CDR3 DNA: TGCGCCAGCAGCGAGGGACTAGCCTACAATGAGCAGTTCTTC
D gene: NA; J gene: TRBJ1-1; V gene: TRBV7-2; clone size: once; CDR3 protein: CASSFFSRSNTEAFF; CDR3 DNA: TGTGCCAGCAGCTTTTTCTCCAGGTCGAACACTGAAGCTTTCTTT
D gene: NA; J gene: TRBJ2-3; V gene: TRBV30; clone size: NA; CDR3 protein: CAWTFRGFFDTQYF; CDR3 DNA: TGTGCCTGGACTTTTAGGGGGTTCTTTGATACGCAGTATTTT